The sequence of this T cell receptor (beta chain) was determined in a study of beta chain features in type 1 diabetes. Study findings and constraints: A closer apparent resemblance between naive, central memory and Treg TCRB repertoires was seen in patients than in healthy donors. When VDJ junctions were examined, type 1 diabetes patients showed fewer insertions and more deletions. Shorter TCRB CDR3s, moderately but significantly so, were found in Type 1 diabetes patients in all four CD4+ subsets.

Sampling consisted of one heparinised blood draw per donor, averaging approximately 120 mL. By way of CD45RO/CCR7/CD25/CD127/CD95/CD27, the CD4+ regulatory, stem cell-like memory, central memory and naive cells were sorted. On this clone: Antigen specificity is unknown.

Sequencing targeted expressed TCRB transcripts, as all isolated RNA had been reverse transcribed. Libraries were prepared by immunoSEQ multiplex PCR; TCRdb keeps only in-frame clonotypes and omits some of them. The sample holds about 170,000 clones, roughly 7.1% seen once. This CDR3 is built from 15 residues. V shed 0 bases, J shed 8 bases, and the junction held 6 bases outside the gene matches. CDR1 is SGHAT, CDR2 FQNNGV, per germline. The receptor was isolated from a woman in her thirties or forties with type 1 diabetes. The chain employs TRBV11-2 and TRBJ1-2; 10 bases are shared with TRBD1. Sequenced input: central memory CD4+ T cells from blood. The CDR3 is CASSLEAGQGYGYTF. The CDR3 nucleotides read TGTGCCAGCAGCTTAGAAGCGGGACAGGGGTACGGCTACACCTTC.